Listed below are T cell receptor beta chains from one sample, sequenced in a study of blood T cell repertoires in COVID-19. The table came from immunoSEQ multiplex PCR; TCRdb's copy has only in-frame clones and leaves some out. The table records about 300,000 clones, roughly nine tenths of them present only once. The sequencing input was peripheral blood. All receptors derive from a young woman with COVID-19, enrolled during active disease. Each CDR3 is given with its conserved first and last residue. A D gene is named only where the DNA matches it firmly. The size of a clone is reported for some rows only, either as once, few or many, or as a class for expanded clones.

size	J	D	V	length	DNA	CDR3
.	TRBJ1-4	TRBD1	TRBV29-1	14	TGCAGCGTGAGGGACAGGGGGCTTTATGAAAAACTGTTTTTT	CSVRDRGLYEKLFF
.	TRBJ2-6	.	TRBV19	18	TGTGCCAGTAGTATAGACCCCTGGACAGCCTCTGGGGCCAACGTCCTGACTTTC	CASSIDPWTASGANVLTF
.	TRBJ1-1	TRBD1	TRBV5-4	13	TGTGCCAGCAGCCCAGACAGGGGGCTTAAAGCTTTCTTT	CASSPDRGLKAFF
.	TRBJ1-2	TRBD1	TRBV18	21	TGTGCCAGCTCACACCCCAACCTACAAGGACAGGGGTATACTTGGTACTATGGCTACACCTTC	CASSHPNLQGQGYTWYYGYTF
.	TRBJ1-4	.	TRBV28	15	TGTGCCAGCAGTTTACAGGGGCGCCCGGGCGAAAAACTGTTTTTT	CASSLQGRPGEKLFF
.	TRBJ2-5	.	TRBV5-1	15	TGCGCCAGCAGCTTGAGACAGGCCCTCCAAGAGACCCAGTACTTC	CASSLRQALQETQYF
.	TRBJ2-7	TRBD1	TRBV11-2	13	TGTGCCAGCGTGGACAGGGGGACGGTCGAGCAGTACTTC	CASVDRGTVEQYF
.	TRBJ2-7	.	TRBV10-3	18	TGTGCCATCAGTGAGTCTGGGAGGACAGGAAAAAACTCCTACGAGCAGTACTTC	CAISESGRTGKNSYEQYF
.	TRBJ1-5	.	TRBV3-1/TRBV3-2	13	TGTGCCAGCAGCCAACTGCGCGATCAGCCCCAGCATTTT	CASSQLRDQPQHF
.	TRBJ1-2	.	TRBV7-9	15	TGTGCCAGCAGCTTAGATCTTTGGGCATATGGGGGCTACACCTTC	CASSLDLWAYGGYTF
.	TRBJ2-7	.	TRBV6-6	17	TGTGCCAGCAGTCCCACTTGGGGCAGGGGCGCAGCGGGAGAGCAGTACTTC	CASSPTWGRGAAGEQYF
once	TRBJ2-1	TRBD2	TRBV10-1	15	TGCGCCAGCAGTGAGAGCTTTGCGGGAGACAATGAGCAGTTCTTC	CASSESFAGDNEQFF
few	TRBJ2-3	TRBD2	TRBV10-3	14	TGTGCCATCAGGGCCAGCGGGAGAGGGGAAACGCAGTATTTT	CAIRASGRGETQYF
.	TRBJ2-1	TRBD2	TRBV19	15	TGTGCCAGTAGTCCACCGGGAGGAACCTACAATGAGCAGTTCTTC	CASSPPGGTYNEQFF
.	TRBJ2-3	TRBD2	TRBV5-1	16	TGCGCCAGCAGCTTGCTCACTAGCGGCCCTACAGATACGCAGTATTTT	CASSLLTSGPTDTQYF
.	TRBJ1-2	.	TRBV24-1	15	TGTGCCACCAGTGATAAACAGAATCCTACCTATGGCTACACCTTC	CATSDKQNPTYGYTF
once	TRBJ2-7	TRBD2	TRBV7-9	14	TGTGCCAGCAGCCAGACTAGCGGGCCCTACGAGCAGTACTTC	CASSQTSGPYEQYF
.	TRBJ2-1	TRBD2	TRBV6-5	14	TGTGCCAGCAGTTACTCGTGGGAGGGCCTAGGGCAGTTCTTC	CASSYSWEGLGQFF
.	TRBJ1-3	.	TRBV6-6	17	TGTGCCAGCAGTCCTTACCGGGCCGGGGAGGGCGGAAACACCATATATTTT	CASSPYRAGEGGNTIYF
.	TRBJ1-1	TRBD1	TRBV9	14	TGTGCCAGCAGCCCGGACAGGGCTAGGACTGAAGCTTTCTTT	CASSPDRARTEAFF
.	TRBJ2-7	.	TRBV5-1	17	TGCGCCAGCAGCTTGGCTAACAGGGGGGGGATTCCCTACGAGCAGTACTTC	CASSLANRGGIPYEQYF
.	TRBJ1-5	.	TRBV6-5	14	TGTGCCAGCAGTTCCAGGGGCGTCAATCAGCCCCAGCATTTT	CASSSRGVNQPQHF
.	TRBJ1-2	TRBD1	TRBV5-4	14	TGTGCCAGCAGCCAGGGGACAGCAAACTATGGCTACACCTTC	CASSQGTANYGYTF
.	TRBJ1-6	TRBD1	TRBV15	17	TGTGCCACCAGCAGAGACCCAGGGGGCCCCAACGGTTCACCCCTCCACTTT	CATSRDPGGPNGSPLHF
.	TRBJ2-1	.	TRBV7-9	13	TGTGCCAGCAGCTTAGCTAGCGACAATGAGCAGTTCTTC	CASSLASDNEQFF
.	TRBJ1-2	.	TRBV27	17	TGTGCCAGCAGTTTGGGAGGTTCTGTACACCATATGGATGGCTACACCTTC	CASSLGGSVHHMDGYTF
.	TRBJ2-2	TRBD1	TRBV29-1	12	TGCAGCGTAGGACAGGCCACCGGGGAGCTGTTTTTT	CSVGQATGELFF
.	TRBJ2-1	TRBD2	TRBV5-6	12	TGTGCCAGCAGCGTATCTAGCGGCGAGCAGTTCTTC	CASSVSSGEQFF
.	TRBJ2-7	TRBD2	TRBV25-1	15	TGTGCCAGCAGTCGTCCGGGACTAGCGGGCTCCGAGCAGTACTTC	CASSRPGLAGSEQYF
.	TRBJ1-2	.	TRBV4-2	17	TGTGCCAGCAGCCAAGATATACAGGTGGAGTCTAACTATGGCTACACCTTC	CASSQDIQVESNYGYTF
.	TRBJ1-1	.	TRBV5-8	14	TGTGCCAGCAGCTTCCAGGGTCCGAACACTGAAGCTTTCTTT	CASSFQGPNTEAFF
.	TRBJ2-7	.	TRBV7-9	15	TGTGCCAGCAGCTTAGAGGGAAGGGGATCCTACGAGCAGTACTTC	CASSLEGRGSYEQYF
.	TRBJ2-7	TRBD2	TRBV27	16	TGTGCCAGCAGCCTCCTACTAGCGGGAGGCACCTACGAGCAGTACTTC	CASSLLLAGGTYEQYF
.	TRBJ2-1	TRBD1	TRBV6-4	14	TGTGCCAGCAGACAAGGACAGGGATACGATGAGCAGTTCTTC	CASRQGQGYDEQFF
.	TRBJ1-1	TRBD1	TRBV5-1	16	TGCGCCAGCAGCTTGGCCGGGACAGGGGTGAACACTGAAGCTTTCTTT	CASSLAGTGVNTEAFF
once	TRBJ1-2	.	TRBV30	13	TGTGCCTGGGACCGGGACATTAACTATGGCTACACCTTC	CAWDRDINYGYTF
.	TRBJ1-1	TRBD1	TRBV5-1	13	TGCGCCAGCAGATTCACAGGGGAGACTGAAGCTTTCTTT	CASRFTGETEAFF
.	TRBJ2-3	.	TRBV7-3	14	TGTGCCAGCAGCTTATCTAGAGTCACAGATACGCAGTATTTT	CASSLSRVTDTQYF
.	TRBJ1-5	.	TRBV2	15	TGTGCCAGCAGTCGCTCGGGTGTAGCAAATCAGCCCCAGCATTTT	CASSRSGVANQPQHF
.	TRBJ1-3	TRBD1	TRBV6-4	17	TGTGCCAGCAGCCCCCGGGACAGCCGTACCTCTGGAAACACCATATATTTT	CASSPRDSRTSGNTIYF
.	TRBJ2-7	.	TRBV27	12	TGTGCCAGTACTTCGAGCTCCTACGAGCAGTACTTC	CASTSSSYEQYF
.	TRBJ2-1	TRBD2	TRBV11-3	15	TGTGCCAGCAGCCCGTCGACTAGCGGGAGTGCTGAGCAGTTCTTC	CASSPSTSGSAEQFF
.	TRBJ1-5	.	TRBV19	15	TGTGCCAGTACCAGAAAGGGGGATGGCAATCAGCCCCAGCATTTT	CASTRKGDGNQPQHF
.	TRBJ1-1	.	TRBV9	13	TGTGCCAGCAGCGTAGCCATGAACACTGAAGCTTTCTTT	CASSVAMNTEAFF
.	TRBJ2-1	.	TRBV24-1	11	TGTGCCACCAGTGATCTAGACAGTAGGTTCTTC	CATSDLDSRFF
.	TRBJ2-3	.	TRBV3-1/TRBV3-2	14	TGTGCCAGCAGCCTCCCAGGCCTCACAGATACGCAGTATTTT	CASSLPGLTDTQYF
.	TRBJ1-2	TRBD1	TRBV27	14	TGTGCCAGCAGCTTTACAGGGGCCAACTATGGCTACACCTTC	CASSFTGANYGYTF
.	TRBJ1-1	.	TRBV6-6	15	TGTGCCAGCAGTTACCGGGGGGCTAAGGACTCAGAAGCTTTCTTT	CASSYRGAKDSEAFF
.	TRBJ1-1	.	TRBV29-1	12	TGCAGCGTTTCTATAGCGGACACTGAAGCTTTCTTT	CSVSIADTEAFF
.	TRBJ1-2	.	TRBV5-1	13	TGCGCCAGCAGCTTGGAGGGGATCGATGGCTACACCTTC	CASSLEGIDGYTF
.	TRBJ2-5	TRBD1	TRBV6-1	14	TGTGCCAGCAGTGAATGGACAGGGGTGGAGACCCAGTACTTC	CASSEWTGVETQYF